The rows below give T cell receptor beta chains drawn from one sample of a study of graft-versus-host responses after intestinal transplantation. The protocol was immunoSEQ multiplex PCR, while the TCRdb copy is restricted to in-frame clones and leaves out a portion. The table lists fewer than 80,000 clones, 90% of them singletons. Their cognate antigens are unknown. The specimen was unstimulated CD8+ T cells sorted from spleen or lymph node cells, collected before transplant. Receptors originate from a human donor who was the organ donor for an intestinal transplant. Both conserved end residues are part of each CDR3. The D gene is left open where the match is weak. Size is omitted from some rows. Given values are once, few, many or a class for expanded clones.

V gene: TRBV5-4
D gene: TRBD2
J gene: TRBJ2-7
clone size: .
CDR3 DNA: TGTGCCAGCAGCCCTAAGACTAGCGGGAGCCTCCCGTACGAGCAGTACTTC
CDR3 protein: CASSPKTSGSLPYEQYF

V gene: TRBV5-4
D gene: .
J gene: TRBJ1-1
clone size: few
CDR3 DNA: TGTGCCAGCAGCTCCGGGCGTGGGGCGCGGGGCACTGAAGCTTTCTTT
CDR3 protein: CASSSGRGARGTEAFF

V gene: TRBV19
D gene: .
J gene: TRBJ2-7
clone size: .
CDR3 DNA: TGTGCCAGTAGTATAACCGGCAGGGCAGGCGAGCAGTACTTC
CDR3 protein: CASSITGRAGEQYF

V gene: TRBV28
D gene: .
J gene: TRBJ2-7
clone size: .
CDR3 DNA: TGTGCCAGCAGCGCCGACGGACATGCCTACGAGCAGTACTTC
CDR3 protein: CASSADGHAYEQYF

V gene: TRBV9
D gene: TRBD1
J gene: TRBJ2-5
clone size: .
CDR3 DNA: TGTGCCAGCAGCCAGGGACAGATCCAAGAGACCCAGTACTTC
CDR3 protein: CASSQGQIQETQYF

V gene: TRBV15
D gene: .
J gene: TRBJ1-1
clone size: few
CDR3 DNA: TGTGCCACCAGCAGAGCCTCGAACACTGAAGCTTTCTTT
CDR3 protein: CATSRASNTEAFF

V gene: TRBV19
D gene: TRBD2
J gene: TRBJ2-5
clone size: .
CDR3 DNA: TGTGCCAGTAGTACGGAGCGGGAGACCCAAGAGACCCAGTACTTC
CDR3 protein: CASSTERETQETQYF

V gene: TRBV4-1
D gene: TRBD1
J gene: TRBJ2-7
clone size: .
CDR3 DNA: TGCGCCAGCAGCCAAGATGGACAGGGAACGACTTACGAGCAGTACTTC
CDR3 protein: CASSQDGQGTTYEQYF

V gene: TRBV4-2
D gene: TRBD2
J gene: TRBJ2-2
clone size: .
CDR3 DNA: TGTGCCAGCAGGGGGACTAGCGCTTCGCGGAACACCGGGGAGCTGTTTTTT
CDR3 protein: CASRGTSASRNTGELFF

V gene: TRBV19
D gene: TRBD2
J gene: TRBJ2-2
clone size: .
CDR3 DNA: TGTGCCAGTAAATTTAGCGGGGGTAACACCGGGGAGCTGTTTTTT
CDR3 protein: CASKFSGGNTGELFF

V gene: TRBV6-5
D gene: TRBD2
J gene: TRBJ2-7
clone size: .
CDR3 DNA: TGTGCCAGCACCCTACTAGCGGCTCCCTACGAGCAGTACTTC
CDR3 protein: CASTLLAAPYEQYF

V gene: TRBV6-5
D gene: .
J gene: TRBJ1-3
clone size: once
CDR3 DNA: TGTGCCAGCAGAGGGGCGTCTGGAAACACCATATATTTT
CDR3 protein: CASRGASGNTIYF

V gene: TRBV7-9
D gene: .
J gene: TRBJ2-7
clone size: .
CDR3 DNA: TGTGCCAGCAGCTTAGCGGTGAGGGTCTACGAGCAGTACTTC
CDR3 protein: CASSLAVRVYEQYF

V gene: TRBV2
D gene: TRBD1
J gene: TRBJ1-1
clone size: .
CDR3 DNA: TGTGCCAGCAGTGAGTGGGACAGCCGCACTGAAGCTTTCTTT
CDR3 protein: CASSEWDSRTEAFF

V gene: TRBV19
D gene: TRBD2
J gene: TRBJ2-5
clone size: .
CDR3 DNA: TGTGCCAGTAGTGGACTAGCGGGACAAGAGACCCAGTACTTC
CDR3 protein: CASSGLAGQETQYF

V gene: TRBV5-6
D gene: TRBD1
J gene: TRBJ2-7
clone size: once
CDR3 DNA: TGTGCCAGCAGCTCGGGACAGCACTACGAGCAGTACTTC
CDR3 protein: CASSSGQHYEQYF

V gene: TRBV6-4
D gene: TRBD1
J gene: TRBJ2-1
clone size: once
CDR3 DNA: TGTGCCAGCAGTGACCAACCAGGGGGCGCCTATGATGAGCAGTTCTTC
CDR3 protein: CASSDQPGGAYDEQFF

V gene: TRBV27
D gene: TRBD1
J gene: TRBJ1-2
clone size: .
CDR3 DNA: TGTGCCAGCAGTTTAACCGGGACAGGGGGAGGTGGCTACACCTTC
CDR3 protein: CASSLTGTGGGGYTF

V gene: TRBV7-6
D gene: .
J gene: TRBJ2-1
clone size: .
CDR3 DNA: TGTGCCAGCAGCTCTCGGGACAGAACGGAGGGGCAGTTCTTC
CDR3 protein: CASSSRDRTEGQFF

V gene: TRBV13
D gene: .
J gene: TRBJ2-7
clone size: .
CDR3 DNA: TGTGCCAGCAGCTTAGGGGCCAGGGTCTACGAGCAGTACTTC
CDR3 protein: CASSLGARVYEQYF

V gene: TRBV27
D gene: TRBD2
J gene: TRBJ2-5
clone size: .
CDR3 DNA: TGTGCCAGCAGTCTCGGGGGGGCGGGGGAGACCCAGTACTTC
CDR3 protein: CASSLGGAGETQYF

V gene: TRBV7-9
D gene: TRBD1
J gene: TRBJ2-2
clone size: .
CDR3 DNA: TGTGCCAGCAGCCCTATGGGGACAGGGAACACCGGGGAGCTGTTTTTT
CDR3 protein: CASSPMGTGNTGELFF

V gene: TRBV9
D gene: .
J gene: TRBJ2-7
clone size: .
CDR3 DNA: TGTGCCAGCAGCGTAGGGGGGGGCCCCACCTACGAGCAGTACTTC
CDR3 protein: CASSVGGGPTYEQYF

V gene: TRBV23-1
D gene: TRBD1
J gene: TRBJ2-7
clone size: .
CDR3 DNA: TGCGCCAGCAAAACAGGGGTCTACGAGCAGTACTTC
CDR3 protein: CASKTGVYEQYF

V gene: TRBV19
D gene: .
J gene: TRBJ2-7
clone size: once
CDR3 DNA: TGTGCCAGTAGTCCAGCGGACTGGGCCTACGAGCAGTACTTC
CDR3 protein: CASSPADWAYEQYF

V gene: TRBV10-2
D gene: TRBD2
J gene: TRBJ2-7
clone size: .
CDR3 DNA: TGCGCCAGCAGTGAGCCGCGGACTAGGAGCTCCTACGAGCAGTACTTC
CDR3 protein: CASSEPRTRSSYEQYF

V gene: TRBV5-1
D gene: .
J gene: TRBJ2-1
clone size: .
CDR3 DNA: TGTGCCAGCAGCCTGAGGACTAACAATGAGCAGTTCTTC
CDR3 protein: CASSLRTNNEQFF

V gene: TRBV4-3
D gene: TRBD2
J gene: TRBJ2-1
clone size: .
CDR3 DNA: TGCGCCAGCAGCCAACCTAGAGCGGGAGGGCATGAGCAGTTCTTC
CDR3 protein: CASSQPRAGGHEQFF

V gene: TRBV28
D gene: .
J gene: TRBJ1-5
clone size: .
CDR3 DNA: TGTGCCAGCAGTCCCTCGGGACTGCTTAGCAATCAGCCCCAGCATTTT
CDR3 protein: CASSPSGLLSNQPQHF